This T cell receptor (beta chain) came from a study of T cells in localized non-small cell lung cancer. Notes on the study in general: Measurement of T cell clonality placed uninvolved adjacent lung highest, above the level in tumor. Across samples, adjacent lung featured a median around 57 of the top 100 tumor clones.

With regard to this clone: No antigen is known for it.

Here immunoSEQ multiplex PCR was the method, and the copy in TCRdb shows in-frame clones only, minus some. The sample includes more than 850 clones, approximately 19% seen only once; the top ten take 12% to 15%. This CDR3 is built from 15 residues. The germline gives CDR1 MNHGY, CDR2 SAAAGT. Deletions cut 6 bases from V and 5 bases from J, with 19 bases between. The rearrangement links TRBV6-8 to TRBJ2-5; D could derive from TRBD1 or TRBD2 (5 bases each). The specimen was normal lung tissue next to the tumor, collected before any cancer treatment. This TCR derives from a man aged 40 to 75 with stage II lung adenocarcinoma. CDR3 loop: CASSAGDRDLETQYF. The CDR3 bases are TGTGCCAGCAGCGCGGGTGACAGAGATCTTGAGACCCAGTACTTC.